These T cell receptor beta chains were read from a single sample in a study of cytotoxic CD8 clonotypes in ibrutinib-treated CLL. Assay: immunoSEQ multiplex PCR; the TCRdb copy retains only in-frame clones and omits some. The sample lists approximately 340,000 clones, 67% occurring once. This specimen was PBMCs, taken after 36 months of ibrutinib treatment. These receptors all come from a human donor with chronic lymphocytic leukemia. The CDR3 runs from the conserved cysteine through the conserved F or W. The order of the fields is D gene, V gene, clone size, J gene, CDR3 DNA, CDR3 protein. A D gene is named only where the DNA matches it firmly. The size entry is marked missing in some rows and otherwise reads once, few, many or a size class.

D: -; V: TRBV19; size: -; J: TRBJ2-7; DNA: TGTGCCAGTAGTATTGGATCAGCTTACGAGCAGTACTTC; CDR3: CASSIGSAYEQYF
D: -; V: TRBV4-1; size: -; J: TRBJ1-6; DNA: TGCGTCAGCAGCCGTCGCAGGGAGGATAATTCACCCCTCCACTTT; CDR3: CVSSRRREDNSPLHF
D: -; V: TRBV9; size: -; J: TRBJ1-1; DNA: TGTGCCAGCAGCGTAGCCATGGGAGGGTTGAACACTGAAGCTTTCTTT; CDR3: CASSVAMGGLNTEAFF
D: TRBD1; V: TRBV2; size: -; J: TRBJ2-2; DNA: TGTGCCAGCAGGCCGGACAGGGTATTGGAGCTGTTTTTT; CDR3: CASRPDRVLELFF
D: TRBD2; V: TRBV7-2; size: -; J: TRBJ2-3; DNA: TGTGCCAGCAGTTTTAGAGGGACTAGCGGGGGGGCATCGACAGATACGCAGTATTTT; CDR3: CASSFRGTSGGASTDTQYF
D: -; V: TRBV28; size: -; J: TRBJ2-7; DNA: TGTGCCAGCAGTTTGAGAGTGTGGAAGGGGATAATGGTAAAGTACTTC; CDR3: CASSLRVWKGIMVKYF
D: -; V: TRBV2; size: -; J: TRBJ1-4; DNA: TGTGCCAGCACTCGGGGGAGCGGTGAAAAACTGTTTTTT; CDR3: CASTRGSGEKLFF
D: -; V: TRBV19; size: once; J: TRBJ2-7; DNA: TGTGCCAGTAGTAGGGCGGGGCAGGGTAAATACGAGCAGTACTTC; CDR3: CASSRAGQGKYEQYF
D: -; V: TRBV28; size: -; J: TRBJ2-2; DNA: TGTGCCAGCAGTTTTCTCGTTGGATTGCTCCCCGGGACAAGGAACACCGGGGAGCTGTTTTTT; CDR3: CASSFLVGLLPGTRNTGELFF
D: -; V: TRBV7-7; size: few; J: TRBJ2-3; DNA: TGTGCCAGCAGCTTAGCGGGAGCGCCAGATACGCAGTATTTT; CDR3: CASSLAGAPDTQYF
D: TRBD2; V: TRBV12-5; size: -; J: TRBJ2-3; DNA: TGTGCTAGTGCCGGGACTAGCGGGGGGGATACGCAGTATTTT; CDR3: CASAGTSGGDTQYF
D: -; V: TRBV27; size: -; J: TRBJ1-2; DNA: TGTGCCAGCAGTCTAAGGCAGGGGAGGGTAGATGGCTACACCTTC; CDR3: CASSLRQGRVDGYTF
D: -; V: TRBV5-1; size: -; J: TRBJ2-4; DNA: TGCGCCAGCAGCCCGGGGGACATAAACATTCAGTACTTC; CDR3: CASSPGDINIQYF
D: -; V: TRBV4-1; size: few; J: TRBJ1-2; DNA: TGCGCCAGCAGCCAAGGGGGGCCCTATGGCTACACCTTC; CDR3: CASSQGGPYGYTF
D: -; V: TRBV7-6; size: few; J: TRBJ1-5; DNA: TGTGCCAGCAGCTTAGACCTCAATCAGCCCCAGCATTTT; CDR3: CASSLDLNQPQHF
D: -; V: TRBV27; size: -; J: TRBJ2-1; DNA: TGTGCCAGCAGTCCCACCCTGGAGTTTGGTGAGCAGTTCTTC; CDR3: CASSPTLEFGEQFF
D: -; V: TRBV7-2; size: -; J: TRBJ2-3; DNA: TGTGCCAGCAGCTTAGGGGAGATAACAGATACGCAGTATTTT; CDR3: CASSLGEITDTQYF
D: -; V: TRBV11-1; size: -; J: TRBJ2-1; DNA: TGTGCCAGCAGCTTAGACCCAATCTCCTACAATGAGCAGTTCTTC; CDR3: CASSLDPISYNEQFF
D: TRBD2; V: TRBV7-9; size: once; J: TRBJ2-7; DNA: TGTGCCAGCAGCTTGGGGACTAGTGTCTACGAGCAGTACTTC; CDR3: CASSLGTSVYEQYF
D: -; V: TRBV11-2; size: -; J: TRBJ2-3; DNA: TGTGCCAGCAGCACCTTACTAGTCGGGTCCCCAGATACGCAGTATTTT; CDR3: CASSTLLVGSPDTQYF
D: TRBD1; V: TRBV9; size: -; J: TRBJ2-5; DNA: TGTGCCAGCAGCAAGAGGACAGGGGCGAAACAAGAGACCCAGTACTTC; CDR3: CASSKRTGAKQETQYF
D: -; V: TRBV5-1; size: -; J: TRBJ1-2; DNA: TGCGCCAGCAGCTTGACAAGGATCTATGGCTACACCTTC; CDR3: CASSLTRIYGYTF
D: TRBD2; V: TRBV5-4; size: -; J: TRBJ2-3; DNA: TGTGCCAGCAGCTTTAGCGGGGGGGTGACAGATACGCAGTATTTT; CDR3: CASSFSGGVTDTQYF
D: -; V: TRBV2; size: few; J: TRBJ1-2; DNA: TGTGCCAGCAGTGAATACAAGGGGTTCCCTGTCTCCTACACCTTC; CDR3: CASSEYKGFPVSYTF
D: -; V: TRBV15; size: once; J: TRBJ2-1; DNA: TGTGCCACCAGCAGAGATGTACAGGGTCTTTACAATGAGCAGTTCTTC; CDR3: CATSRDVQGLYNEQFF
D: -; V: TRBV28; size: -; J: TRBJ2-7; DNA: TGTGCCAGCAGTCTTTTGACGGGTCAGCAGTACGAGCAGTACTTC; CDR3: CASSLLTGQQYEQYF
D: -; V: TRBV7-8; size: -; J: TRBJ2-7; DNA: TGTGCCAGCAGCTTACTACAGAGACCCTACGAGCAGTACTTC; CDR3: CASSLLQRPYEQYF